Listed below are T cell receptor beta chains from one sample, sequenced in a study of type 1 and type 2 diabetes patients. Each CDR3 protein gets one entry after TCRdb re-called the multiplex PCR reads with MiXCR. The sample consists of 270,000 or so distinct CDR3 sequences, 40% to 50% of them appearing once. Sequencing was performed on peripheral blood mononuclear cells (PBMCs). The receptors originated from a young man with type 2 diabetes. Each CDR3 is given with its conserved first and last residue. D genes are given only for firm matches. Clone size is shown for a subset of rows, as once, few, many or a class of expanded clone.

>.|TRBJ2-5|.|TRBV25-1
TGTGCCAGCAGTGATCCAAGGGGGGCAGGGGTAGGGACCCAGTACTTC
CASSDPRGAGVGTQYF
>.|TRBJ1-5|.|TRBV12-3/TRBV12-4
TGTGCCAGCAGTTTGGGTGCCAGCAATCAGCCCCAGCATTTT
CASSLGASNQPQHF
>TRBD2|TRBJ2-6|.|TRBV6-5
TGTGCCAGCAGTTACTCGTTGGGGGCTAGCGGGACTGGGGCCAACGTCCTGACTTTC
CASSYSLGASGTGANVLTF
>.|TRBJ2-7|few|TRBV5-1
TGCGCCAGCACCGCTAACCACTACGAGCAGTACTTC
CASTANHYEQYF
>.|TRBJ2-2|.|TRBV2
TGTGCCAGCAGCGTCAAAGCCAGGACAGGGGAGCTGTTTTTT
CASSVKARTGELFF
>TRBD1|TRBJ1-6|few|TRBV15
TGTGCCACCAGAACCGGGACAGGGGATTTCACCCTCCACTTT
CATRTGTGDFTLHF
>.|TRBJ1-6|.|TRBV12-3/TRBV12-4
TGTGCCAGCAGTTCCCCAGGCCCGAGCTCCTATAATTCACCCCTCCACTTT
CASSSPGPSSYNSPLHF
>.|TRBJ2-1|few|TRBV19
TGTGCCAGTAGCAACCGGCGTCTGGAGCAGTTCTTC
CASSNRRLEQFF
>TRBD2|TRBJ2-5|.|TRBV12-3/TRBV12-4
TGTGCCAGCAGCCCCGCGGCTAGCGGGAGGGTAGGGGAGACCCAGTACTTC
CASSPAASGRVGETQYF
>.|TRBJ2-2|few|TRBV19
TGTGCCAGTAGTAGTAGCGCGAACACCGGGGAGCTGTTTTTT
CASSSSANTGELFF
>.|TRBJ2-5|few|TRBV20-1
TGCAGTGCCGCGGACAGCCTCCAAGAGACCCAGTACTTC
CSAADSLQETQYF
>.|TRBJ2-1|few|TRBV29-1
TGCAGCGTAAACAGTGTCCCTTCCTACAATGAGCAGTTCTTC
CSVNSVPSYNEQFF
>.|TRBJ1-3|.|TRBV9
TGTGCCAGCAGCGTCGGGGGAACTGGAAACACCATATATTTT
CASSVGGTGNTIYF
>.|TRBJ1-6|.|TRBV14
TGTGCCAGCAGCCAAGCCGACCGGAGCTCCTATAATTCACCCCTCCACTTT
CASSQADRSSYNSPLHF
>.|TRBJ2-1|few|TRBV19
TGTGCCAGTAGTATAGACGACCTCAGCTCCTACAATGAGCAGTTCTTC
CASSIDDLSSYNEQFF
>.|TRBJ2-5|few|TRBV10-2
TGCGCCAGCAGTGAGTCGGGTCAAGAGACCCAGTACTTC
CASSESGQETQYF
>.|TRBJ2-3|few|TRBV19
TGTGCCAGTAGTCAGTTACTCCTAGATACGCAGTATTTT
CASSQLLLDTQYF
>TRBD1|TRBJ1-1|many|TRBV15
TGTGCCACCAGCAGAGATCGACTCCCAGGGGGAGGGAACACTGAAGCTTTCTTT
CATSRDRLPGGGNTEAFF
>.|TRBJ2-7|few|TRBV27
TGTGCCAGCCAGAGGGGTTTATCGTACGAGCAGTACTTC
CASQRGLSYEQYF
>TRBD2|TRBJ2-1|.|TRBV24-1
TGTGCCACCAGCGATGCGGGAGGGTATGAGCAGTTCTTC
CATSDAGGYEQFF
>.|TRBJ1-1|few|TRBV7-2
TGTGCCAGCAGCATTCGAAGAGAAAACAGGGCCCCGGAGACTTTCTTT
CASSIRRENRAPETFF
>TRBD2|TRBJ2-5|.|TRBV5-5
TGTGCCAGCAGCTTGGGGCCTAGCGGGGCGATGTATGAGACCCAGTACTTC
CASSLGPSGAMYETQYF
>.|TRBJ1-1|many|TRBV10-3
TGTGCCATCAGTAAGGGGGACACTGAAGCTTTCTTT
CAISKGDTEAFF
>TRBD2|TRBJ2-1|.|TRBV7-3
TGTGCCAGCAGCTTAAGAGCGGGGGGGCCCGGGGAGCAGTTCTTC
CASSLRAGGPGEQFF
>.|TRBJ2-7|.|TRBV7-8
TGTGCCAGCAGCTGCTCTTCAAGTCCTAACTACGAGCAGTACTTC
CASSCSSSPNYEQYF
>TRBD1|TRBJ2-7|.|TRBV30
TGTGCCTGGACCGGACAGGGGGCCCTCTACGAGCAGTACTTC
CAWTGQGALYEQYF
>.|TRBJ1-1|few|TRBV20-1
TGCAGTGCTCCGACAGAGAACACTGAAGCTTTCTTT
CSAPTENTEAFF
>.|TRBJ2-2|.|TRBV30
TGTGCCGGGCCATGGGACCCCGGGGAGCTGTTTTTT
CAGPWDPGELFF
>.|TRBJ2-1|.|TRBV11-2
TGTGCCAGCGCCCAGGGGGGGGGCTCCTACAATGAGCAGTTCTTC
CASAQGGGSYNEQFF
>.|TRBJ1-1|.|TRBV15
TGTGCCACCAGCAGAAATACAGAGAACACTGAAGCTTTCTTT
CATSRNTENTEAFF
>TRBD1|TRBJ1-1|.|TRBV6-5
TGTGCCAGCAGCTCCCGGGACAGGGGGGTAGAAGCTTTCTTT
CASSSRDRGVEAFF
>TRBD1|TRBJ2-5|.|TRBV5-8
TGTGCCAGCAGCTTACCAGGGGACAGGGGGCGAGAGACCCAGTACTTC
CASSLPGDRGRETQYF
>.|TRBJ2-5|many|TRBV10-3
TGTGCCATCAGTGAGAAATGGTCCCAGGGGCCGGTACGAGAGACCCAGTACTTC
CAISEKWSQGPVRETQYF
>.|TRBJ2-7|many|TRBV19
TGTGCCAGTAGTTTGTGGGGCTCCTACGAGCAGTACTTC
CASSLWGSYEQYF
>.|TRBJ2-7|.|TRBV18
TGTGCCAGCTCACCTCTTCAAAGGGGGGACTCCGAGCAGTACTTC
CASSPLQRGDSEQYF
>.|TRBJ1-2|.|TRBV25-1
TGTGCCAGCAGTGAATACGGGACAAGCGGCTACACCTTC
CASSEYGTSGYTF
>.|TRBJ2-7|few|TRBV12-3/TRBV12-4
TGTGCCAGCAGCACCTCTAGGAACTTCTACGAGCAGTACTTC
CASSTSRNFYEQYF
>.|TRBJ2-5|few|TRBV7-9
TGTGCCAGCAGCTTAGAAATGTCTGTGGAGACCCAGTACTTC
CASSLEMSVETQYF
>.|TRBJ2-5|.|TRBV29-1
TGCAGCGTTGGTTCGGGGCTAGAGACCCAGTACTTC
CSVGSGLETQYF
>.|TRBJ1-5|few|TRBV19
TGTGCCAGTACCATAGCCAACGTGGGCAATCAGCCCCAGCATTTT
CASTIANVGNQPQHF
>TRBD1|TRBJ2-7|.|TRBV7-6
TGTTCCAGCAGCTTTCGTCCCGGACAGGGTTACGAGCAGTACTTC
CSSSFRPGQGYEQYF
>TRBD2|TRBJ2-1|.|TRBV20-1
TGCAGTGCTAGAGATCGACTAGCATGGACCTCAGAGTTCTTC
CSARDRLAWTSEFF
>.|TRBJ2-7|.|TRBV7-9
TGTGCCAGCAGTTTCAGGGGCAGGGGAAGCGAGCAGTACTTC
CASSFRGRGSEQYF